The rows below give T cell receptor beta chains drawn from one sample of a study of beta chain features in type 1 diabetes. Generated by immunoSEQ multiplex PCR, the TCRdb table keeps only in-frame clones and is missing some. The sample lists about 650,000 clones, 9.5% to 15% occurring once. What was sequenced was naive CD4+ T cells from blood. The source of these receptors is a man younger than 45 with type 1 diabetes. The CDR3 runs from the conserved cysteine through the conserved F or W. The order of the fields is CDR3 protein, CDR3 DNA, D gene, clone size, J gene, V gene. The D gene is left open where the match is weak. Expanded clones get a size class; other rows say once, few or many, or leave the size out.

CDR3aa: CASSQETAGNTDTQYF
CDR3nt: TGCGCCAGCAGCCAAGAGACGGCGGGTAACACAGATACGCAGTATTTT
d_gene: .
abundance: .
j_gene: TRBJ2-3
v_gene: TRBV4-3

CDR3aa: CASSMNGLETEAFF
CDR3nt: TGTGCCAGTAGTATGAACGGCCTTGAGACTGAAGCTTTCTTT
d_gene: .
abundance: many
j_gene: TRBJ1-1
v_gene: TRBV19

CDR3aa: CASSLEPGNTGELFF
CDR3nt: TGTGCCAGCAGCTTGGAACCCGGGAACACCGGGGAGCTGTTTTTT
d_gene: .
abundance: few
j_gene: TRBJ2-2
v_gene: TRBV7-9

CDR3aa: CASSSIAQDDEQYF
CDR3nt: TGTGCCAGCTCAAGTATTGCACAGGACGACGAGCAGTACTTC
d_gene: .
abundance: .
j_gene: TRBJ2-7
v_gene: TRBV18

CDR3aa: CASSGPTLLHF
CDR3nt: TGTGCCAGCAGTGGACCGACTCTCCTCCACTTT
d_gene: .
abundance: few
j_gene: TRBJ1-6
v_gene: TRBV2

CDR3aa: CAWSVRGSVGNQPQHF
CDR3nt: TGTGCCTGGAGTGTACGAGGGTCGGTAGGCAATCAGCCCCAGCATTTT
d_gene: .
abundance: once
j_gene: TRBJ1-5
v_gene: TRBV30

CDR3aa: CASSLTPGMGGTEQFF
CDR3nt: TGTGCCAGCAGCTTAACGCCGGGTATGGGAGGGACTGAGCAGTTCTTC
d_gene: TRBD2
abundance: .
j_gene: TRBJ2-1
v_gene: TRBV7-9

CDR3aa: CASSVRGSSEAFF
CDR3nt: TGTGCCAGCAGCGTACGGGGATCCTCTGAAGCTTTCTTT
d_gene: .
abundance: few
j_gene: TRBJ1-1
v_gene: TRBV9

CDR3aa: CASSPGTGTSYNEQFF
CDR3nt: TGCGCCAGCAGCCCAGGGACAGGGACCTCCTACAATGAGCAGTTCTTC
d_gene: TRBD1
abundance: few
j_gene: TRBJ2-1
v_gene: TRBV4-3

CDR3aa: CASSVGGTEETQYF
CDR3nt: TGTGCCAGCAGCGTAGGGGGGACAGAAGAGACCCAGTACTTC
d_gene: TRBD1
abundance: .
j_gene: TRBJ2-5
v_gene: TRBV9